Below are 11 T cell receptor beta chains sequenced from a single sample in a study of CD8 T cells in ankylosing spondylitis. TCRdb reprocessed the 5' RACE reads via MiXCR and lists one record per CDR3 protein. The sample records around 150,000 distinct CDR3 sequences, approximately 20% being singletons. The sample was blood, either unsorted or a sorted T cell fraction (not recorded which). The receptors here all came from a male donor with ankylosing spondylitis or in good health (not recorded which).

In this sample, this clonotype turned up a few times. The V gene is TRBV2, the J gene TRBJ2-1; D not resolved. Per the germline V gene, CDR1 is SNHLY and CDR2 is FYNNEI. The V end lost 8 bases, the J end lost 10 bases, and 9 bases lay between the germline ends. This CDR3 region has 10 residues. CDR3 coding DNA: TGTGCCAGCCTGTTAACAGAGCAGTTCTTC. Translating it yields CASLLTEQFF.

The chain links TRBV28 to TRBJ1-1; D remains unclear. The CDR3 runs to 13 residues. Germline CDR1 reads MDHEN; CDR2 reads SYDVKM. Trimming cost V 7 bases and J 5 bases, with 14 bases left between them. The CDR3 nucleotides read TGTGCCAGCACCGTAGTAGGGAGGACTGAAGCTTTCTTT. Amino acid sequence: CASTVVGRTEAFF. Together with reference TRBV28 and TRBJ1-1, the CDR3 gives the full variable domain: DVKVTQSSRYLVKRTGEKVFLECVQDMDHENMFWYRQDPGLGLRLIYFSYDVKMKEKGDIPEGYSVSREKKERFSLILESASTNQTSMYLCASTVVGRTEAFFGQGTRLTVV.

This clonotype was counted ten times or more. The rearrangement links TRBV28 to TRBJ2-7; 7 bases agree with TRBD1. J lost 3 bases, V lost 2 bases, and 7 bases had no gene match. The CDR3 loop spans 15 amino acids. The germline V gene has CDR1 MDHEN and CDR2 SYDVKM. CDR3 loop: CASSLEDRVIYEQYF. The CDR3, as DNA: TGTGCCAGCAGTTTAGAAGACAGGGTTATCTACGAGCAGTACTTC.

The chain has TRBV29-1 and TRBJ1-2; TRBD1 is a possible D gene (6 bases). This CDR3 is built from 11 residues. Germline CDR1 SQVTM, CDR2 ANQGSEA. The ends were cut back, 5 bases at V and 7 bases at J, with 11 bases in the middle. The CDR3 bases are TGCAGCGTTATAGGGGGAGGTGGCTACACCTTC. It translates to CSVIGGGGYTF. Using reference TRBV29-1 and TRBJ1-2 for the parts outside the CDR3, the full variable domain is SAVISQKPSRDICQRGTSLTIQCQVDSQVTMMFWYRQQPGQSLTLIATANQGSEATYESGFVIDKFPISRPNLTFSTLTVSNMSPEDSSIYLCSVIGGGGYTFGSGTRLTVV.

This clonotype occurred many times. CDR3 DNA sequence: TGTGCCAGCAGATTACCCGGGACAGGGAACACCGGGGAGCTGTTTTTT. Amino acid sequence: CASRLPGTGNTGELFF. The chain carries TRBV6-5 and TRBJ2-2; TRBD1 aligns across 8 bases. Germline CDR1 MNHEY, CDR2 SVGAGI. The CDR3 sequence is 16 residues long. With 6 bases clipped from V and 1 base from J, the junction kept 7 bases outside the gene matches.

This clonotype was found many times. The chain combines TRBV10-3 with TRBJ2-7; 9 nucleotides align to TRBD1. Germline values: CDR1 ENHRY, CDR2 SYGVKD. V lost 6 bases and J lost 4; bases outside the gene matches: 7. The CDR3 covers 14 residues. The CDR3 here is CAISQTGGAYEQYF. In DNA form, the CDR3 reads TGTGCCATCAGCCAGACAGGGGGAGCTTACGAGCAGTACTTC.

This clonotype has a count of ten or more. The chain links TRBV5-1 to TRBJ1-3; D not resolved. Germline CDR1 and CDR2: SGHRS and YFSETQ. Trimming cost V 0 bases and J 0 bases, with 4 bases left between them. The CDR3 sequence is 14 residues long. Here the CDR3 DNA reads TGCGCCAGCAGCTTGGTGGCCTCTGGAAACACCATATATTTT. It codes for CASSLVASGNTIYF.

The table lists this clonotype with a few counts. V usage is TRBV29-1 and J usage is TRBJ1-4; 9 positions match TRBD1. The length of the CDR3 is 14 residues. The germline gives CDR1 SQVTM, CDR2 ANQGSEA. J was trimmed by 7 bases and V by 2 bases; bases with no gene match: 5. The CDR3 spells CSVETQGASEKLFF. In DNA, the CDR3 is TGCAGCGTTGAAACACAGGGGGCGAGTGAAAAACTGTTTTTT.

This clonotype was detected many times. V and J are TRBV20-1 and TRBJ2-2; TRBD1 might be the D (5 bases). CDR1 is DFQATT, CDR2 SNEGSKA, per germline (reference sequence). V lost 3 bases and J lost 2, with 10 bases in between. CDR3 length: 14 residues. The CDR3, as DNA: TGCAGTGCTAGGAGGCAGGGTAACACCGGGGAGCTGTTTTTT. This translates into CSARRQGNTGELFF.

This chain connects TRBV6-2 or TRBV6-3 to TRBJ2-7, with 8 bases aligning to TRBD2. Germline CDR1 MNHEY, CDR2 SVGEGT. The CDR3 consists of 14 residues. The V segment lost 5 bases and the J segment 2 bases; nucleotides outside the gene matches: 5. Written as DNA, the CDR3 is TGTGCCAGCAGTCCTACTAGCGGACCCTACGAGCAGTACTTC. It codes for CASSPTSGPYEQYF.

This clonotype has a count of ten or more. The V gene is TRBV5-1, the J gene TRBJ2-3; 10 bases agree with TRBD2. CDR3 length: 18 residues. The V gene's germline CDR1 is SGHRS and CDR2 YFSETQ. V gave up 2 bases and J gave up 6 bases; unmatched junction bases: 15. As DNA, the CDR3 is TGCGCCAGCAGCTTCCGCTTGGGTTCTAGCGGGAGTTCTGATACGCAGTATTTT. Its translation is CASSFRLGSSGSSDTQYF.